The present T cell receptor beta chain was sequenced within a study of blood T cells in healthy people across ages. A sample-barcoded 5' primer and a J-beta primer mix were used in a second PCR of about 7 to 12 cycles. TCRdb reprocessed the 5' RACE reads via MiXCR and lists one record per CDR3 protein. This table holds hundreds of thousands of distinct CDR3 sequences, roughly 25% found once. Germline values: CDR1 SGHTA, CDR2 FQGNSA. The V and J ends lost 0 bases and 8 bases respectively, with 10 bases between them. The CDR3 totals 13 residues. The same specimen was also included in a second study, on T cells of mothers and their children.

The chain links TRBV7-2 to TRBJ1-2; D gene unclear. The TCR comes from a boy between 10 and 17 years old in good health. The sample consisted of blood. CDR3 in amino acids: CASSLATGEGYTF. CDR3 sequence (DNA): TGTGCCAGCAGCTTAGCTACCGGGGAAGGCTACACCTTC.